The 8 T cell receptor beta chains presented below share a single source sample, sequenced in a study of blood T cell repertoires in COVID-19 (dated by TCRdb to between 2020 and 2021). Preparation of the library involved the immunoSEQ multiplex PCR assay. In its TCRdb copy, this immuneACCESS table keeps in-frame sequences only and misses some clones. Where compared with another copy, unresolved V genes explain less than half of these, and the others have no known cause. Recorded for this sample are about 170,000 clones; 85% to 95% of them occurred a single time. The ten top clones hold approximately 0.5% of the sample. The sequenced sample consisted of peripheral blood. The source is a man between 50 and 59 years old with acute or convalescent COVID-19.

The chain joins TRBV9 to TRBJ1-6; 8 bases fit TRBD1. Germline-derived CDR1 and CDR2 are SGDLS and YYNGEE. The junction had 7 bases not matched to a gene; V was cut back by 0 bases and J by 5 bases. The CDR3 runs to 17 residues. The CDR3 is CASSVEDRVNNNSPLHF. CDR3 nucleotide sequence: TGTGCCAGCAGCGTAGAGGACAGGGTGAACAATAATTCACCCCTCCACTTT.

The chain uses TRBV7-2 and TRBJ2-7, with a tentative D call TRBD2 (5 bases). The CDR3 has 15 residues. V lost 4 bases and J 3 bases, leaving 16 bases between the germline ends. Germline V gives CDR1 SGHTA, CDR2 FQGNSA. The CDR3 loop reads CASSSTPRRYYEQYF. CDR3 coding DNA: TGTGCCAGCAGCTCAACCCCGAGGAGGTACTACGAGCAGTACTTC.

The CDR3 region has the DNA TGCAGCGTTGATGGAGTTGCCCACACTGAAGCTTTCTTT. Encoded protein: CSVDGVAHTEAFF. The V gene is TRBV29-1, the J gene TRBJ1-1; unclear D gene. CDR1 is SQVTM and CDR2 is ANQGSEA in the germline V gene. The CDR3 is made up of 13 amino acids. Trimming stripped 3 bases from V and 3 bases from J, with 11 bases between.

The chain joins TRBV29-1 to TRBJ1-4; perhaps TRBD1 as D (5 bases). Germline V lookup: CDR1 SQVTM, CDR2 ANQGSEA. Trimming shortened V by 4 bases and J by 5 bases, and 14 bases separated the two germline ends. The CDR3 consists of 14 residues. Here the CDR3 reads CSVVRGGRNEKLFF. CDR3 in DNA: TGCAGCGTTGTAAGGGGAGGGAGAAATGAAAAACTGTTTTTT. The complete variable domain, with remaining parts taken from reference TRBV29-1 and TRBJ1-4, reads SAVISQKPSRDICQRGTSLTIQCQVDSQVTMMFWYRQQPGQSLTLIATANQGSEATYESGFVIDKFPISRPNLTFSTLTVSNMSPEDSSIYLCSVVRGGRNEKLFFGSGTQLSVL.

The chain has TRBV3-1 (or the pseudogene TRBV3-2) and TRBJ2-5; TRBD1 agrees at 9 bases. V was clipped by 4 bases and J by 5 bases; unmatched bases: 11. Germline assignment: CDR1 LGHDT and CDR2 YNNKEL (reference sequence). This CDR3 region has 16 residues. For the CDR3, the DNA is TGTGCCAGCAGCCTCCTGACAGGGGGGATCCGGGAGACCCAGTACTTC. This gives the protein CASSLLTGGIRETQYF.

V is TRBV7-9 and J is TRBJ2-7, with 8 positions matching TRBD2. Germline V lookup: CDR1 SEHNR, CDR2 FQNEAQ (reference sequence). The CDR3 runs 13 residues. V lost 5 bases, J lost 4 bases, and 4 bases stayed unmatched. CDR3 nucleotide sequence: TGTGCCAGCAGCCGGACTAGCAGATACGAGCAGTACTTC. Encoded protein: CASSRTSRYEQYF.

This clone was recorded only once. This chain connects TRBV19 to TRBJ2-1; possible D gene TRBD1, 6 bases. The CDR3 covers 15 residues. V gave up 3 bases and J gave up 6 bases, with 15 bases separating them. Germline V gene data show CDR1 as LNHDA and CDR2 as SQIVND (reference sequence). Written as DNA, the CDR3 is TGTGCCAGTAGTATGGTTGCAGGGGCGATCAATGAGCAGTTCTTC. It yields the protein CASSMVAGAINEQFF.

CDR3 bases: TGTGCCAGCAGCCTACTCCAGGGGGAAGGGCAAGAGACCCAGTACTTC. Protein: CASSLLQGEGQETQYF. V is TRBV9 and J is TRBJ2-5; 7 nucleotides match TRBD1. J lost 2 bases, V lost 4 bases, and 11 bases had no gene match. Germline V gene sequence: CDR1 SGDLS, CDR2 YYNGEE. This CDR3 contains 16 residues. The full variable domain, with the rest looked up from reference TRBV9 and TRBJ2-5, is DSGVTQTPKHLITATGQRVTLRCSPRSGDLSVYWYQQSLDQGLQFLIQYYNGEERAKGNILERFSAQQFPDLHSELNLSSLELGDSALYFCASSLLQGEGQETQYFGPGTRLLVL.